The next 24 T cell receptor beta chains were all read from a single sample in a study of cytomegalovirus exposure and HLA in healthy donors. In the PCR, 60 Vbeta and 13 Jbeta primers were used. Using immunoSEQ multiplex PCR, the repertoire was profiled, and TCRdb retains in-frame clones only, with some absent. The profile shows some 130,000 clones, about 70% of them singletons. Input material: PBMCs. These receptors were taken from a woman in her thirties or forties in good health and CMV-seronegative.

CDR3 region: CASSEQGSRSGNTIYF. The CDR3, as DNA: TGTGCCAGCAGTGAACAGGGCAGTCGCTCTGGAAACACCATATATTTT. The rearrangement uses TRBV2 and TRBJ1-3; tentatively, D is TRBD1 (5 bases). Germline loops: CDR1 SNHLY, CDR2 FYNNEI. CDR3 length: 16 residues. Trimming left V 2 bases short and J 0 bases short, with 11 bases between.

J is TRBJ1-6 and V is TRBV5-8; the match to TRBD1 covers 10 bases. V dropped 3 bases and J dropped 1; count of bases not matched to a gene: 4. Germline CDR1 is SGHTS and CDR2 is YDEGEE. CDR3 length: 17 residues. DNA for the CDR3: TGTGCCAGCAGCTGGGGACAGGGGAGATCCTATAATTCACCCCTCCACTTT. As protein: CASSWGQGRSYNSPLHF. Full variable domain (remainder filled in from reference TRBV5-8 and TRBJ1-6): EAGVTQSPTHLIKTRGQQATLRCSPISGHTSVYWYQQALGLGLQFLLWYDEGEERNRGNFPPRFSGRQFPNYSSELNVNALELEDSALYLCASSWGQGRSYNSPLHFGNGTRLTVT.

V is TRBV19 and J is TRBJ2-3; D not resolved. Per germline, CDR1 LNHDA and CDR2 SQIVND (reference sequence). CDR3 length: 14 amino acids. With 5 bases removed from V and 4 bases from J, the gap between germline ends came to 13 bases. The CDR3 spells CASSGALVSDTQYF. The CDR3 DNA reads TGTGCCAGTAGTGGAGCTCTAGTTTCAGATACGCAGTATTTT.

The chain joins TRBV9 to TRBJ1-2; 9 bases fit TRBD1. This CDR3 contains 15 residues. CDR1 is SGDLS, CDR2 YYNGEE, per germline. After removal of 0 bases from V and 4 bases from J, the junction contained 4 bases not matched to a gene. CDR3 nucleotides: TGTGCCAGCAGCGTAGCAACAGGGGGCGTCTATGGCTACACCTTC. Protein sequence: CASSVATGGVYGYTF.

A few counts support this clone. CDR3 DNA sequence: TGTGCCAGCTCGCCAGGAGGTGGAGAGACCCAGTACTTC. This codes for CASSPGGGETQYF. V and J are TRBV18 and TRBJ2-5; D possibly corresponds to TRBD2 (5 bases). CDR3 length: 13 residues. The V end lost 6 bases, the J end lost 4 bases, and 12 bases lay between the germline ends. Germline V lookup: CDR1 KGHSH, CDR2 LQKENI.

This CDR3 is CASSYRREAFF. The CDR3 region has the DNA TGTGCCAGCAGTTACCGCAGGGAAGCTTTCTTT. The chain links TRBV6-5 to TRBJ1-1; the D is unclear. This CDR3 has 11 residues. Trimming took 2 bases from V and 8 from J, leaving 6 bases between them. Germline V gene data show CDR1 as MNHEY and CDR2 as SVGAGI.

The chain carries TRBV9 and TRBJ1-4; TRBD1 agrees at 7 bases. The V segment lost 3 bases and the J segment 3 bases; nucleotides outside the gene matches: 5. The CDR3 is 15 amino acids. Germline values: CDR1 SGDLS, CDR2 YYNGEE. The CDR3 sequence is CASSEQGFPNEKLFF. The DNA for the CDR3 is TGTGCCAGCAGCGAACAGGGGTTCCCTAATGAAAAACTGTTTTTT.

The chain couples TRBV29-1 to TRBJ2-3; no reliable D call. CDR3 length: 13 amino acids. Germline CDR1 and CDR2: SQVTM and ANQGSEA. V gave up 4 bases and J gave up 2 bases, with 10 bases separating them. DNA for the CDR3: TGCAGCGTTGTGTCTAGGTACACAGATACGCAGTATTTT. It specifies CSVVSRYTDTQYF.

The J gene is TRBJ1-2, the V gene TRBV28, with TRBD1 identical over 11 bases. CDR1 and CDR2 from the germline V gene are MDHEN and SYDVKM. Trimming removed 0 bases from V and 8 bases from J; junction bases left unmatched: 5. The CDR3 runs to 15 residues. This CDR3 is CASSLWDRGRGGYTF. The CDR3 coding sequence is TGTGCCAGCAGTTTATGGGACAGGGGGCGCGGGGGCTACACCTTC.

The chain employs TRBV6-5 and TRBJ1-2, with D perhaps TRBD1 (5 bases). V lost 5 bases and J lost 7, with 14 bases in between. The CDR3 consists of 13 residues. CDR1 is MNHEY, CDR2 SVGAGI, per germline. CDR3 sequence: CASSRLGGGGYTF. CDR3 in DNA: TGTGCCAGCAGTAGACTTGGGGGAGGTGGCTACACCTTC.

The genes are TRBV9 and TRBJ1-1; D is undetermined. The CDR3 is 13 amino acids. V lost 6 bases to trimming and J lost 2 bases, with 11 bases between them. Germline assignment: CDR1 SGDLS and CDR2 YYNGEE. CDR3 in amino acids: CASTKSSNTEAFF. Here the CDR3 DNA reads TGTGCCAGCACTAAGAGTAGTAACACTGAAGCTTTCTTT.

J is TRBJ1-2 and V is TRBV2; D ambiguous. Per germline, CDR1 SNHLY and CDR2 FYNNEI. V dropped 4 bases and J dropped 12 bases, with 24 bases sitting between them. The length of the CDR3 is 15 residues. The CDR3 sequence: CASSGTPGGLVVHTF. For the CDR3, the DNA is TGTGCCAGCAGTGGAACCCCCGGCGGCCTTGTAGTGCACACCTTC.

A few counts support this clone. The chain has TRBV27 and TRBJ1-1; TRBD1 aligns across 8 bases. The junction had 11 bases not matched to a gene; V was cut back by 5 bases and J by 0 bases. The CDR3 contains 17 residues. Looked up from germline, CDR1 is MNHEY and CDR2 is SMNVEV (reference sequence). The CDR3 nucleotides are TGTGCCAGCAGTCCCTACGTCTGGACAGGGATGAACACTGAAGCTTTCTTT. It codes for CASSPYVWTGMNTEAFF.

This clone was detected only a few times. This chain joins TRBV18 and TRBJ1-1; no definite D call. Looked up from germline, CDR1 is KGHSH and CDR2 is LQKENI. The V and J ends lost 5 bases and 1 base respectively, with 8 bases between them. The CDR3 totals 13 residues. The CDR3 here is CASSGTQNTEAFF. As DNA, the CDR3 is TGTGCCAGCTCAGGCACCCAGAACACTGAAGCTTTCTTT.

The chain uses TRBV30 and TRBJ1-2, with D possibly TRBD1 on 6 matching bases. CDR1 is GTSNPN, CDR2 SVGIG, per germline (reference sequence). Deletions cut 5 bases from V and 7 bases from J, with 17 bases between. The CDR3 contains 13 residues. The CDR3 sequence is CAWATGGSSGYTF. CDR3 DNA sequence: TGTGCCTGGGCGACAGGTGGTTCTAGTGGCTACACCTTC.

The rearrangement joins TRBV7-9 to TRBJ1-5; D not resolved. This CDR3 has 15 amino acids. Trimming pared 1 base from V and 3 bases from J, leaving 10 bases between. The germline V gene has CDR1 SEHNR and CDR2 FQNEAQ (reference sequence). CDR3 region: CASSLGAGDNQPQHF. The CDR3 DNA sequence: TGTGCCAGCAGCTTAGGCGCAGGCGACAATCAGCCCCAGCATTTT.

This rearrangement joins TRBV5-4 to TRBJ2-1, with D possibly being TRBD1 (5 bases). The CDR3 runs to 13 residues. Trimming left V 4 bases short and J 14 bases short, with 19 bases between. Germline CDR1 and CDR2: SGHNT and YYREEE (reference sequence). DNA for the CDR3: TGTGCCAGCAGCGACTTCGGGCAGGGTAGGGAGTTCTTC. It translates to CASSDFGQGREFF.

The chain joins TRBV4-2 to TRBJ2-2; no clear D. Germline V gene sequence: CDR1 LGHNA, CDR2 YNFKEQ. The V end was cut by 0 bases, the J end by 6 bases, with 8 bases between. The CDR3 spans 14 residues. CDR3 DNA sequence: TGTGCCAGCAGCCAAGATCCAGTGGCCGGGGAGCTGTTTTTT. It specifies CASSQDPVAGELFF.

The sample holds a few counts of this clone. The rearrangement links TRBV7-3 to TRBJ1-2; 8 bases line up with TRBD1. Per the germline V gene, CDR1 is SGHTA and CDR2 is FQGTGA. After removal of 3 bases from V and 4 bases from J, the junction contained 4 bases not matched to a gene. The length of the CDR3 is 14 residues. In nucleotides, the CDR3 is TGTGCCAGCAGCTTGGCAGGGGGCGGCTATGGCTACACCTTC. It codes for CASSLAGGGYGYTF.

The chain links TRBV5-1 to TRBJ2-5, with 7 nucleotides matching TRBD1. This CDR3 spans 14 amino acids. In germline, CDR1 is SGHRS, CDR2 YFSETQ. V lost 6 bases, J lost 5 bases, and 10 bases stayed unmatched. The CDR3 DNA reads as TGCGCCAGCACCAGAAGACAGGGAAGGGAGACCCAGTACTTC. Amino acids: CASTRRQGRETQYF.

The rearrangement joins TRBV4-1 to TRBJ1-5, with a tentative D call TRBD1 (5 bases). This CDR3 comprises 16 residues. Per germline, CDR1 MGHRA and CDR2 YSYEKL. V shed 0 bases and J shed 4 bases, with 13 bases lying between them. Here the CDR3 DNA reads TGCGCCAGCAGCCAAGATGCCGGGGGAGGAAATCAGCCCCAGCATTTT. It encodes CASSQDAGGGNQPQHF.

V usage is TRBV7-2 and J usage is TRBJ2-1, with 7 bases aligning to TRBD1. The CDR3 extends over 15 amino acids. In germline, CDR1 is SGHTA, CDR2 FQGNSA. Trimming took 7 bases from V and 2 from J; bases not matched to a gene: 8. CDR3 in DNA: TGTGCCAGCAACCAGAAGACAGGGACCTACAATGAGCAGTTCTTC. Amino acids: CASNQKTGTYNEQFF. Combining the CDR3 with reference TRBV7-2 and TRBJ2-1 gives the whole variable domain GAGVSQSPSNKVTEKGKDVELRCDPISGHTALYWYRQSLGQGLEFLIYFQGNSAPDKSGLPSDRFSAERTGGSVSTLTIQRTQQEDSAVYLCASNQKTGTYNEQFFGPGTRLTVL.

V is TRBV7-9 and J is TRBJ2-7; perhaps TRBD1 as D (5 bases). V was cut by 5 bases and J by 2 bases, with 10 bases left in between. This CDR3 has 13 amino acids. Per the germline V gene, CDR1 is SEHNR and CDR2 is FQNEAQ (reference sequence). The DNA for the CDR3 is TGTGCCAGCAGCCCCTTGGACACCTACGAGCAGTACTTC. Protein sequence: CASSPLDTYEQYF.

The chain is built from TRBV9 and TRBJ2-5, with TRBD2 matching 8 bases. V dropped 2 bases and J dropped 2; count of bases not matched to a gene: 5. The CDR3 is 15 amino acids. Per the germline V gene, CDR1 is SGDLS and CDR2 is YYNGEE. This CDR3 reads CASSVNSGAQETQYF. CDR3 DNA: TGTGCCAGCAGCGTCAATAGCGGGGCTCAAGAGACCCAGTACTTC.